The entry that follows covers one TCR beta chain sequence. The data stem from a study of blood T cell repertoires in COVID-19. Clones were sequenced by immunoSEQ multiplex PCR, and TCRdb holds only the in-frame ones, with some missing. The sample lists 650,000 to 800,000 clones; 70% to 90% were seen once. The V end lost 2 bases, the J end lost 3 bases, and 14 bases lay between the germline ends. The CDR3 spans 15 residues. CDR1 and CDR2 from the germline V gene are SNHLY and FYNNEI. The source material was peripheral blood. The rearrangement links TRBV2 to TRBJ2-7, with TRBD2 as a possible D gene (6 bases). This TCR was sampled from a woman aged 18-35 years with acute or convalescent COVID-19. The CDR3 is CASSESGGGYYEQYF. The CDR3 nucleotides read TGTGCCAGCAGTGAATCTGGTGGGGGGTACTACGAGCAGTACTTC.